This T cell receptor (beta chain) was identified during a study of T cell responses to AZD1222 COVID-19 vaccine. Data came from immunoSEQ multiplex PCR; TCRdb stores just in-frame clones and leaves some out. The data show tens of thousands of clones, with around nine tenths seen just once and less than 5.5% held by the top ten. Germline V lookup: CDR1 SGHRS, CDR2 YFSETQ. The ends were cut back, 0 bases at V and 4 bases at J, with 7 bases in the middle. This CDR3 spans 14 amino acids. This chain links TRBV5-1 with TRBJ2-2; D unclear. The sequence came from an adult in good health. The input for sequencing was peripheral blood, taken on day 0 of MenACWY control vaccination. The CDR3 sequence is CASSLVEATGELFF. CDR3 nucleotide sequence: TGCGCCAGCAGCTTGGTTGAGGCCACCGGGGAGCTGTTTTTT.